This TCR beta chain was observed in a study of control samples from healthy donors and cancer patients. Sequencing was performed with immunoSEQ multiplex PCR; in TCRdb, only in-frame clones are kept and a portion is missing. The data show under 200,000 clones, with 80% to 90% seen just once and 4.5% to 6% held by the top ten. V was shortened by 5 bases and J by 0 bases, with 14 bases between the two germline ends. Per germline, CDR1 LNHDA and CDR2 SQIVND (reference sequence). The CDR3 runs 15 residues. Material for sequencing was blood. The rearrangement joins TRBV19 to TRBJ2-7, with a tentative D call TRBD2 (6 bases). This TCR was recovered from a woman in her twenties or thirties in good health. CDR3 loop: CASSPHTGSSYEQYF. CDR3 coding DNA: TGTGCCAGTAGTCCTCATACCGGGAGCTCCTACGAGCAGTACTTC.